Listed below are T cell receptor beta chains from one sample, sequenced in a study of beta chain features in type 1 diabetes. Repertoires were generated with immunoSEQ multiplex PCR, while TCRdb's copy carries only in-frame clones and drops some. The sample lists some 240,000 clones; 16% were seen once. The sequencing input was naive CD4+ T cells from blood. Receptors originate from a man under 40 with type 1 diabetes. Both conserved end residues are part of each CDR3. D genes are given only for firm matches. Rows may omit the clone size; those that give it use once, few, many or a size class.

abundance,d_gene,v_gene,j_gene,CDR3aa,CDR3nt
few,.,TRBV20-1,TRBJ2-1,CSASVNNEQFF,TGCAGTGCTAGCGTTAACAATGAGCAGTTCTTC
few,TRBD2,TRBV9,TRBJ2-5,CASSATSGQETQYF,TGTGCCAGCAGCGCCACTAGCGGCCAAGAGACCCAGTACTTC
few,TRBD1,TRBV7-9,TRBJ2-4,CASSFRTGGENIQYF,TGTGCCAGCAGCTTTAGGACAGGGGGCGAAAACATTCAGTACTTC
few,TRBD2,TRBV30,TRBJ2-1,CAWSRLAIIDEQFF,TGTGCCTGGTCCCGACTAGCGATTATAGATGAGCAGTTCTTC
few,TRBD2,TRBV5-4,TRBJ2-7,CASTPGGGTSSYEQYF,TGTGCCAGCACCCCCGGGGGGGGGACAAGCTCCTACGAGCAGTACTTC
few,.,TRBV20-1,TRBJ2-1,CSASGGGEQFF,TGCAGTGCTAGTGGAGGGGGTGAGCAGTTCTTC
few,TRBD1,TRBV19,TRBJ2-5,CASSILGQGDQETQYF,TGTGCCAGTAGTATACTGGGACAGGGAGACCAAGAGACCCAGTACTTC
.,.,TRBV30,TRBJ1-1,CAWSVRRDSEAFF,TGTGCCTGGAGTGTACGCAGGGACTCTGAAGCTTTCTTT
few,.,TRBV5-1,TRBJ1-1,CASRTENTEAFF,TGCGCCAGCAGGACAGAGAACACTGAAGCTTTCTTT
few,TRBD1,TRBV25-1,TRBJ2-1,CASSESTGVARNEQFF,TGTGCCAGCAGTGAATCTACAGGGGTAGCGCGCAATGAGCAGTTCTTC
.,TRBD1,TRBV11-1,TRBJ2-5,CASSWDRSMDQYF,TGTGCCAGCAGCTGGGACAGGTCAATGGACCAGTACTTC
.,.,TRBV5-1,TRBJ2-7,CASSFHRDSYEQYF,TGCGCCAGCAGCTTCCACCGGGATTCCTACGAGCAGTACTTC
few,.,TRBV7-6,TRBJ2-1,CASSLERNEQFF,TGTGCCAGCAGCCTAGAAAGGAATGAGCAGTTCTTC
few,.,TRBV7-6,TRBJ2-6,CASSPTPATGANVLTF,TGTGCCAGCAGCCCTACTCCCGCTACCGGGGCCAACGTCCTGACTTTC
few,TRBD1,TRBV29-1,TRBJ2-1,CSVTPGQGLNEQFF,TGCAGCGTGACGCCGGGACAGGGCCTCAATGAGCAGTTCTTC
.,.,TRBV10-3,TRBJ2-2,CAIGASNTGELFF,TGTGCCATTGGGGCGTCCAACACCGGGGAGCTGTTTTTT
.,TRBD2,TRBV4-2,TRBJ2-2,CASSQGLAGDLTGELFF,TGTGCCAGCAGCCAAGGGCTAGCGGGAGATTTGACCGGGGAGCTGTTTTTT
few,.,TRBV30,TRBJ2-5,CAWSVQGETQYF,TGTGCCTGGAGTGTACAGGGCGAGACCCAGTACTTC
few,TRBD2,TRBV9,TRBJ2-1,CASSATSVLYSEQFF,TGTGCCAGCAGCGCGACTAGCGTGTTGTATTCGGAGCAGTTCTTC
few,.,TRBV7-2,TRBJ2-3,CASSLITGLIGDTQYF,TGTGCCAGCAGCTTAATTACGGGACTCATCGGGGATACGCAGTATTTT
few,.,TRBV27,TRBJ2-3,CASTRGDTQYF,TGTGCCAGCACGAGGGGGGATACGCAGTATTTT
.,TRBD1,TRBV7-3,TRBJ2-5,CASSLTSTGIETQYF,TGTGCCAGCAGCTTAACCTCGACAGGGATAGAGACCCAGTACTTC
.,.,TRBV18,TRBJ1-2,CASSPRAGDGYTF,TGTGCCAGCTCACCAAGGGCAGGGGATGGCTACACCTTC
.,.,TRBV28,TRBJ2-4,CASSFPKGNIQYF,TGTGCCAGCAGTTTCCCAAAAGGGAACATTCAGTACTTC
few,TRBD2,TRBV16,TRBJ2-4,CASSQNQEGLASKNIQYF,TGTGCCAGCAGCCAAAATCAAGAGGGACTAGCGTCCAAAAACATTCAGTACTTC
.,TRBD2,TRBV6-5,TRBJ2-2,CASSSGTSFTGELFF,TGTGCCAGCAGTTCCGGGACTAGTTTTACCGGGGAGCTGTTTTTT
.,.,TRBV30,TRBJ2-7,CAWSTDSRYEQYF,TGTGCCTGGAGTACGGACAGCCGCTACGAGCAGTACTTC